These T cell receptor beta chains were read from a single sample in a study of cytomegalovirus exposure and HLA in healthy donors. TCRdb keeps only in-frame clones here, not all; method: immunoSEQ multiplex PCR. The sample contains around 60,000 clones, about 94% of which appear only once. Sample: PBMCs. These receptors were collected from a man younger than 35 in good health and CMV-seropositive. Both conserved end residues are part of each CDR3. D genes are given only for firm matches. Some rows mark clone size as missing; the rest say once, few, many or name a class of expanded clone.

cdr3_nt: TGTGCCAGCATACGAACCCCGACAGGGGGCAAGCAGTTCTTC
cdr3_aa: CASIRTPTGGKQFF
d_call: TRBD1
clone_size: -
j_call: TRBJ2-1
v_call: TRBV6-5
cdr3_length: 14

cdr3_nt: TGTGCCAGCAGCCATTGGACAGGGACCTACGAGCAGTACTTC
cdr3_aa: CASSHWTGTYEQYF
d_call: TRBD1
clone_size: -
j_call: TRBJ2-7
v_call: TRBV7-2
cdr3_length: 14

cdr3_nt: TGTGCCAGCAGTGACGGAGTCTGGTATAATTCACCCCTCCACTTT
cdr3_aa: CASSDGVWYNSPLHF
d_call: -
clone_size: -
j_call: TRBJ1-6
v_call: TRBV2
cdr3_length: 15

cdr3_nt: TGCGCCAGCTGCGGGATCCGGGGCACTGAAGCTTTCTTT
cdr3_aa: CASCGIRGTEAFF
d_call: -
clone_size: -
j_call: TRBJ1-1
v_call: TRBV4-1
cdr3_length: 13

cdr3_nt: TGTGCCAGCGGAGACGGCATGAACACTGAAGCTTTCTTT
cdr3_aa: CASGDGMNTEAFF
d_call: -
clone_size: -
j_call: TRBJ1-1
v_call: TRBV6-1
cdr3_length: 13

cdr3_nt: TGTGCCAGCAGCTTAGGTGGGAGGGAAGTCAATGAGCAGTTCTTC
cdr3_aa: CASSLGGREVNEQFF
d_call: TRBD2
clone_size: -
j_call: TRBJ2-1
v_call: TRBV7-3
cdr3_length: 15

cdr3_nt: TGTGCCGGTGACAGTATTTTGAACACTGAAGCTTTCTTT
cdr3_aa: CAGDSILNTEAFF
d_call: -
clone_size: -
j_call: TRBJ1-1
v_call: TRBV30
cdr3_length: 13

cdr3_nt: TGTGCCTGCCACATCGATGGCTACACCTTC
cdr3_aa: CACHIDGYTF
d_call: -
clone_size: once
j_call: TRBJ1-2
v_call: TRBV30
cdr3_length: 10

cdr3_nt: TGTGCCAGCAGCTTAGGGGGACTCACCTACGAGCAGTACTTC
cdr3_aa: CASSLGGLTYEQYF
d_call: -
clone_size: few
j_call: TRBJ2-7
v_call: TRBV7-8
cdr3_length: 14

cdr3_nt: TGTGCCAGCAGCCTCCCCGGGTTGGGGAGCTCCTACGAGCAGTACTTC
cdr3_aa: CASSLPGLGSSYEQYF
d_call: -
clone_size: -
j_call: TRBJ2-7
v_call: TRBV5-4
cdr3_length: 16

cdr3_nt: TGCAGCGTGCCACTAGCGGGAATATACAATGAGCAGTTCTTC
cdr3_aa: CSVPLAGIYNEQFF
d_call: TRBD2
clone_size: -
j_call: TRBJ2-1
v_call: TRBV29-1
cdr3_length: 14

cdr3_nt: TGTGCCAGCAGTGGACAGAGCACGAACACCGGGGAGCTGTTTTTT
cdr3_aa: CASSGQSTNTGELFF
d_call: -
clone_size: -
j_call: TRBJ2-2
v_call: TRBV2
cdr3_length: 15

cdr3_nt: TGTGCCAGCAAAGTCGACGACTTGACTTTGGGCAATGAGCAGTTCTTC
cdr3_aa: CASKVDDLTLGNEQFF
d_call: -
clone_size: -
j_call: TRBJ2-1
v_call: TRBV6-6
cdr3_length: 16

cdr3_nt: TGTGCCAGCAGTCAGCAGGTCCCCCCTTCCTACGAGCAGTACTTC
cdr3_aa: CASSQQVPPSYEQYF
d_call: -
clone_size: -
j_call: TRBJ2-7
v_call: TRBV28
cdr3_length: 15

cdr3_nt: TGTGCCAGCTCACCGGACGGTACGGGAGCTAACTATGGCTACACCTTC
cdr3_aa: CASSPDGTGANYGYTF
d_call: -
clone_size: -
j_call: TRBJ1-2
v_call: TRBV18
cdr3_length: 16

cdr3_nt: TGTGCCAGTAAGGAGGGAACGGACACCATATATTTT
cdr3_aa: CASKEGTDTIYF
d_call: -
clone_size: -
j_call: TRBJ1-3
v_call: TRBV19
cdr3_length: 12

cdr3_nt: TGCAGTGTTAGGGAGGGTAATGAGCAGTTCTTC
cdr3_aa: CSVREGNEQFF
d_call: TRBD2
clone_size: few
j_call: TRBJ2-1
v_call: TRBV20-1
cdr3_length: 11

cdr3_nt: TGTGCCAGCAGTTCAACTAGCGGGGTCTACGAGCAGTACTTC
cdr3_aa: CASSSTSGVYEQYF
d_call: TRBD2
clone_size: -
j_call: TRBJ2-7
v_call: TRBV6-6
cdr3_length: 14

cdr3_nt: TGTGCCAGCAGCTTCGGGTGGCCCGGGACCATATATTTT
cdr3_aa: CASSFGWPGTIYF
d_call: -
clone_size: -
j_call: TRBJ1-3
v_call: TRBV11-2
cdr3_length: 13

cdr3_nt: TGTGCCAGTAGTACAGGACAGGGGGCGAACGAGCAGTACTTC
cdr3_aa: CASSTGQGANEQYF
d_call: TRBD1
clone_size: medium-sized
j_call: TRBJ2-7
v_call: TRBV19
cdr3_length: 14

cdr3_nt: TGTGCCAGCAGCCCCCAAACAGAGATCTACGAGCAGTACTTC
cdr3_aa: CASSPQTEIYEQYF
d_call: -
clone_size: -
j_call: TRBJ2-7
v_call: TRBV27
cdr3_length: 14

cdr3_nt: TGTGCCAGCAGCTTAGTCCACGGGACTTACAATGAGCAGTTCTTC
cdr3_aa: CASSLVHGTYNEQFF
d_call: -
clone_size: once
j_call: TRBJ2-1
v_call: TRBV7-2
cdr3_length: 15

cdr3_nt: TGTGCAAGTCGCTCCCCTCGGAGAAGCTCCTACGAGCAGTACTTC
cdr3_aa: CASRSPRRSSYEQYF
d_call: -
clone_size: -
j_call: TRBJ2-7
v_call: TRBV12-2
cdr3_length: 15

cdr3_nt: TGCGCCAGCAGCCTCGGGAGACAGAGCTACAATGAGCAGTTCTTC
cdr3_aa: CASSLGRQSYNEQFF
d_call: -
clone_size: -
j_call: TRBJ2-1
v_call: TRBV4-1
cdr3_length: 15

cdr3_nt: TGTGCCAGCATTAGGGGCCCAGTCCACACCATATATTTT
cdr3_aa: CASIRGPVHTIYF
d_call: -
clone_size: -
j_call: TRBJ1-3
v_call: TRBV6-1
cdr3_length: 13

cdr3_nt: TGTGCCAGCTCACCACAGGAACTAGCGGTGGGTGAGCAGTTCTTC
cdr3_aa: CASSPQELAVGEQFF
d_call: TRBD2
clone_size: -
j_call: TRBJ2-1
v_call: TRBV18
cdr3_length: 15

cdr3_nt: TGTGCCAGCAGCTCTGCATTGCGGGTAGGGTGGGAGACCCAGTACTTC
cdr3_aa: CASSSALRVGWETQYF
d_call: -
clone_size: -
j_call: TRBJ2-5
v_call: TRBV7-9
cdr3_length: 16

cdr3_nt: TGTGCCAGCAGTGCGGGACTACTCACAGATACGCAGTATTTT
cdr3_aa: CASSAGLLTDTQYF
d_call: TRBD2
clone_size: -
j_call: TRBJ2-3
v_call: TRBV28
cdr3_length: 14

cdr3_nt: TGCGCCAGCAGCTTAGGCAGGGTTATTACCGGGGAGCTGTTTTTT
cdr3_aa: CASSLGRVITGELFF
d_call: -
clone_size: -
j_call: TRBJ2-2
v_call: TRBV5-1
cdr3_length: 15

cdr3_nt: TGCAGCGCATACCTAGCGGGCACAGATACGCAGTATTTT
cdr3_aa: CSAYLAGTDTQYF
d_call: TRBD2
clone_size: -
j_call: TRBJ2-3
v_call: TRBV29-1
cdr3_length: 13

cdr3_nt: TGTGCCAGCAGTGGTCCTTCCTACGAGCAGTACTTC
cdr3_aa: CASSGPSYEQYF
d_call: -
clone_size: -
j_call: TRBJ2-7
v_call: TRBV6-4
cdr3_length: 12

cdr3_nt: TGTGCCAGCAGTTTATCCCGACGTCGGGGTCTTACATCTGGGGCCAACGTCCTGACTTTC
cdr3_aa: CASSLSRRRGLTSGANVLTF
d_call: -
clone_size: -
j_call: TRBJ2-6
v_call: TRBV27
cdr3_length: 20

cdr3_nt: TGTGCCAGCAGTATACAGGGAAATCAGCCCCAGCATTTT
cdr3_aa: CASSIQGNQPQHF
d_call: -
clone_size: -
j_call: TRBJ1-5
v_call: TRBV2
cdr3_length: 13

cdr3_nt: TGTGCCAGCAGCTTAGGGGCGGGTCAGCCCCAGCATTTT
cdr3_aa: CASSLGAGQPQHF
d_call: -
clone_size: once
j_call: TRBJ1-5
v_call: TRBV7-9
cdr3_length: 13

cdr3_nt: TGTGCCAGCAACCCGGTAGGGGCCACTGAAGCTTTCTTT
cdr3_aa: CASNPVGATEAFF
d_call: -
clone_size: once
j_call: TRBJ1-1
v_call: TRBV6-1
cdr3_length: 13

cdr3_nt: TGTGCCAGCAGCTCCAGGGTTTTCGGCACCGGGGAGCTGTTTTTT
cdr3_aa: CASSSRVFGTGELFF
d_call: -
clone_size: -
j_call: TRBJ2-2
v_call: TRBV7-6
cdr3_length: 15

cdr3_nt: TGTGCCAGTAGTATCGGGGACAGGGGGCGCGGAGAGACCCAGTACTTC
cdr3_aa: CASSIGDRGRGETQYF
d_call: TRBD1
clone_size: -
j_call: TRBJ2-5
v_call: TRBV19
cdr3_length: 16

cdr3_nt: TGTGCCAGCAGCCTGACTAGCGGAAGCTCCTACGAGCAGTACTTC
cdr3_aa: CASSLTSGSSYEQYF
d_call: TRBD2
clone_size: -
j_call: TRBJ2-7
v_call: TRBV27
cdr3_length: 15

cdr3_nt: TGTGCCAGCAGCTTAGCTAACACAGATACGCAGTATTTT
cdr3_aa: CASSLANTDTQYF
d_call: -
clone_size: -
j_call: TRBJ2-3
v_call: TRBV7-8
cdr3_length: 13

cdr3_nt: TGTGCCAGCAGCTTAGAACGACAGGGGGTAAACGAGCAGTACTTC
cdr3_aa: CASSLERQGVNEQYF
d_call: TRBD1
clone_size: -
j_call: TRBJ2-7
v_call: TRBV7-6
cdr3_length: 15

cdr3_nt: TGTGCCAGCAGCCATGGCTTGCACACTGAAGCTTTCTTT
cdr3_aa: CASSHGLHTEAFF
d_call: -
clone_size: -
j_call: TRBJ1-1
v_call: TRBV14
cdr3_length: 13

cdr3_nt: TGTGCCAGCTCCGGGGACAGGAATCAGCCCCAGCATTTT
cdr3_aa: CASSGDRNQPQHF
d_call: TRBD1
clone_size: -
j_call: TRBJ1-5
v_call: TRBV18
cdr3_length: 13

cdr3_nt: TGTGCCAGCACGCCACATAGGAGCGGAAGGGGGGAGCAGTACTTC
cdr3_aa: CASTPHRSGRGEQYF
d_call: -
clone_size: -
j_call: TRBJ2-7
v_call: TRBV28
cdr3_length: 15

cdr3_nt: TGCGCCAGCAGCCCCAACAACCAGGGCTCCTACGAGCAGTACTTC
cdr3_aa: CASSPNNQGSYEQYF
d_call: -
clone_size: -
j_call: TRBJ2-7
v_call: TRBV5-1
cdr3_length: 15